These 19 T cell receptor beta chains were all obtained from the same sample, sequenced in a study of blood T cell repertoires in COVID-19 (dated by TCRdb to about 2020). Libraries were made using the immunoSEQ multiplex PCR assay. Drawn from immuneACCESS, this table holds only the in-frame rearrangements with V and J called that TCRdb kept. Clones are partly lost; checked studies trace under half to an unresolved V gene and leave the rest unexplained. In all, the sample holds tens of thousands of clones, and 90% to 95% of those were seen once. 1.9% of the sample is taken by the ten largest. The specimen was peripheral blood. Source of these receptors: a woman between 50 and 59 years old in a cohort sampled during active COVID-19.

The chain carries TRBV9 and TRBJ1-2; weak D call: TRBD1 (6 bases). Germline V lookup: CDR1 SGDLS, CDR2 YYNGEE. V lost 0 bases and J lost 4, with 10 bases in between. CDR3 length: 14 residues. CDR3 loop: CASSVASGVYGYTF. The CDR3 DNA reads as TGTGCCAGCAGCGTAGCTTCAGGGGTCTATGGCTACACCTTC.

The chain carries TRBV16 and TRBJ2-5; TRBD2 aligns across 7 bases. J lost 2 bases, V lost 6 bases, and 6 bases had no gene match. This CDR3 region has 14 residues. Germline CDR1 is KGHSY and CDR2 is FQNENV. The CDR3 nucleotides are TGTGCCAGCAGTCAAGGGAGGGGTCAAGAGACCCAGTACTTC. Amino acid sequence: CASSQGRGQETQYF.

V is TRBV7-6 and J is TRBJ2-5; 9 positions agree with TRBD1. The germline gives CDR1 SGHVS, CDR2 FNYEAQ. V shed 1 base, J shed 5 bases, and the junction held 2 bases outside the gene matches. The CDR3 length is 14 residues. In DNA, the CDR3 is TGTGCCAGCAGCTTAGTGACAGGGGGGGAGACCCAGTACTTC. Its translation: CASSLVTGGETQYF. The full variable domain, with the rest looked up from reference TRBV7-6 and TRBJ2-5, is GAGVSQSPRYKVTKRGQDVALRCDPISGHVSLYWYRQALGQGPEFLTYFNYEAQQDKSGLPNDRFSAERPEGSISTLTIQRTEQRDSAMYRCASSLVTGGETQYFGPGTRLLVL.

The chain combines TRBV5-4 with TRBJ2-7, with D maybe TRBD1 (6 bases). Germline loops: CDR1 SGHNT, CDR2 YYREEE (reference sequence). V was pared by 2 bases and J by 0 bases, with 15 bases between. CDR3 length equals 16 residues. In nucleotides, the CDR3 is TGTGCCAGCAGCTTAAGAGGGGGTTCGAGCTCCTACGAGCAGTACTTC. Translating gives CASSLRGGSSSYEQYF. Based on the CDR3 plus reference TRBV5-4 and TRBJ2-7, the full variable domain is ETGVTQSPTHLIKTRGQQVTLRCSSQSGHNTVSWYQQALGQGPQFIFQYYREEENGRGNFPPRFSGLQFPNYSSELNVNALELDDSALYLCASSLRGGSSSYEQYFGPGTRLTVT.

This chain joins TRBV18 and TRBJ1-2, with D uncertain. Trimming left V 0 bases short and J 5 bases short, with 7 bases between. CDR1 is KGHSH, CDR2 LQKENI, per germline. The CDR3 contains 13 residues. The CDR3 DNA reads TGTGCCAGCTCACCACCGTTCCAATATGGCTACACCTTC. Translated, it gives CASSPPFQYGYTF.

The rearrangement uses TRBV12-3 or TRBV12-4 and TRBJ1-2, with 8 bases identical to TRBD1. Trimming removed 3 bases from V and 6 bases from J; junction bases left unmatched: 3. CDR3 length: 13 residues. CDR3 in amino acids: CASSFQGANGYTF. CDR3 coding DNA: TGTGCCAGCAGTTTTCAGGGGGCTAATGGCTACACCTTC.

The V gene is TRBV15, the J gene TRBJ2-7; TRBD2 might be the D (5 bases). With 0 bases removed from V and 2 bases from J, the gap between germline ends came to 11 bases. There are 15 residues in the CDR3. Germline values: CDR1 LNHNV, CDR2 YYDKDF (reference sequence). The CDR3 bases are TGTGCCACCAGCAGAGATGATTCCGGGACCTACGAGCAGTACTTC. As protein: CATSRDDSGTYEQYF.

This chain's CDR3 is CASSWTGGRVNTEAFF. In nucleotides, the CDR3 is TGTGCCAGCAGCTGGACAGGGGGTAGAGTGAACACTGAAGCTTTCTTT. The chain links TRBV7-2 to TRBJ1-1; 10 bases fit TRBD1. The length of the CDR3 is 16 residues. The germline CDR1 and CDR2 sequences are SGHTA and FQGNSA. Germline trimming cut 4 bases from V and 0 bases from J; bases unmatched to any gene: 5.

This clone was counted a few times. This chain connects TRBV5-4 to TRBJ1-2, with D tentatively TRBD1 (5 bases). CDR3 length: 12 residues. V lost 4 bases and J 7 bases, leaving 11 bases between the germline ends. CDR1 is SGHNT and CDR2 is YYREEE in the germline V gene (reference sequence). CDR3 loop: CASSPLGGGYTF. CDR3 DNA: TGTGCCAGCAGCCCGCTGGGGGGTGGCTACACCTTC.

The rearrangement joins TRBV12-5 to TRBJ2-1; D gene ambiguous. This CDR3 contains 13 residues. Germline CDR1 LGHNT, CDR2 FRNRAP. V lost 4 bases and J lost 7, with 11 bases in between. CDR3 nucleotides: TGTGCTAGTGGTTCCCAGTTATGGAATGAGCAGTTCTTC. Its translation is CASGSQLWNEQFF.

V gene TRBV6-6 combines with J gene TRBJ2-7, with D tentatively TRBD1 (6 bases). CDR3 size: 14 residues. Per the germline V gene, CDR1 is MNHNY and CDR2 is SVGAGI (reference sequence). With 7 bases removed from V and 2 bases from J, the gap between germline ends came to 15 bases. CDR3 in amino acids: CASKSPDSPYEQYF. The CDR3 DNA follows: TGTGCCAGCAAAAGTCCGGACAGTCCCTACGAGCAGTACTTC.

In its sample, this clone is medium-sized. The chain carries TRBV28 and TRBJ1-1; tentatively, D is TRBD1 (5 bases). This CDR3 region has 14 residues. Germline CDR1 MDHEN, CDR2 SYDVKM. The V end was cut by 6 bases, the J end by 0 bases, with 11 bases between. CDR3 bases: TGTGCCAGCAGATGGGCAGGGATGAACACTGAAGCTTTCTTT. Residues: CASRWAGMNTEAFF.

This chain links TRBV5-5 with TRBJ1-4; no clear D. Germline values: CDR1 SGHKS, CDR2 YYEKEE (reference sequence). CDR3 size: 15 residues. Trimming removed 0 bases from V and 8 bases from J, with 14 bases in between. CDR3 sequence (DNA): TGTGCCAGCAGCTTGGAGGGAGGGCCTGGCGAAAAACTGTTTTTT. Its protein is CASSLEGGPGEKLFF.

This clone turned up a few times. The rearrangement links TRBV7-9 to TRBJ1-1, with D unclear. The V gene lost 5 bases and the J gene lost 5 bases, with 12 bases spanning the gap. Per the germline V gene, CDR1 is SEHNR and CDR2 is FQNEAQ (reference sequence). There are 13 residues in the CDR3. CDR3 sequence reads: CASSRHHETEAFF. The CDR3 DNA is TGTGCCAGCAGCCGTCACCACGAGACTGAAGCTTTCTTT.

The chain joins TRBV6-7 to TRBJ2-1, with 8 bases identical to TRBD2. TRBV6-7 is an ORF, and what it does is uncertain. With 9 bases clipped from V and 4 bases from J, the junction kept 5 bases outside the gene matches. This CDR3 is 13 amino acids long. The CDR3 region is CAREVAGYNEQFF. The CDR3 DNA sequence: TGTGCCAGGGAGGTAGCGGGGTACAATGAGCAGTTCTTC.

The V gene is TRBV6-5, the J gene TRBJ2-2; the D gene is possibly TRBD2 (5 bases). Trimming took off 2 bases at V and 7 bases at J, with 11 bases between the two ends. CDR1 is MNHEY and CDR2 is SVGAGI in the germline V gene. The CDR3 is 14 amino acids. The CDR3 here is CASSYVEGGGELFF. The CDR3 DNA is TGTGCCAGCAGTTACGTAGAGGGTGGCGGGGAGCTGTTTTTT.

The chain links TRBV12-5 to TRBJ2-7, with D maybe TRBD2 (5 bases). Per germline, CDR1 LGHNT and CDR2 FRNRAP. The CDR3 has 17 amino acids. Deletions cut 0 bases from V and 2 bases from J, with 17 bases between. CDR3 in amino acids: CASGLVTGRIFPYEQYF. The CDR3 region has the DNA TGTGCTAGTGGTTTGGTAACGGGAAGAATTTTCCCCTACGAGCAGTACTTC.

The chain carries TRBV14 and TRBJ2-5; 9 bases are a match to TRBD1. CDR3 size: 15 residues. V shed 3 bases, J shed 5 bases, and the junction held 7 bases outside the gene matches. The germline V gene has CDR1 SGHDN and CDR2 FVKESK. CDR3 coding DNA: TGTGCCAGCAGCCATCCGACAGGGGGTAAGGAGACCCAGTACTTC. Residues: CASSHPTGGKETQYF.

In DNA, the CDR3 is TGTGCCAGCAACCAACCGGGACAGGACACAGATACGCAGTATTTT. This gives the protein CASNQPGQDTDTQYF. This sequence joins TRBV11-1 and TRBJ2-3; 8 nucleotides agree with TRBD1. J gave up 2 bases and V 7 bases, and 8 bases lay outside the gene matches. The CDR3 is 15 residues long. Germline lookup yields CDR1 SGHAT and CDR2 FQDESV (reference sequence).